This passage covers 26 T cell receptor beta chains from one sample sequenced in a study of TIL therapy for anti-PD-1-resistant metastatic lung cancer. This was the immunoSEQ v3 assay. TCRdb's copy holds only in-frame clones and misses some; the assay was immunoSEQ multiplex PCR. Counted here are tens of thousands of clones, 80% to 90% occurring once; the ten biggest clones make up 4.5% to 6%. Documented time point: pre-treatment sample, taken before nivolumab and TIL therapy. The sequenced sample was blood, obtained at baseline. Receptors originate from a person aged 25 to 80 with non-small cell lung cancer.

V and J are TRBV19 and TRBJ1-1; D gene ambiguous. Germline-derived CDR1 and CDR2 are LNHDA and SQIVND (reference sequence). CDR3 length: 11 amino acids. The CDR3 protein is CASSRNTEAFF. As DNA, the CDR3 is TGTGCTTCGTCTCGGAACACTGAAGCTTTCTTT.

V gene TRBV18 combines with J gene TRBJ2-1, with a possible D match to TRBD2 (5 bases). Trimming took 2 bases from V and 5 from J, leaving 13 bases between them. Germline CDR1 reads KGHSH; CDR2 reads LQKENI. The CDR3 is 15 amino acids. The CDR3 here is CASSPLIGEDNEQFF. CDR3 DNA sequence: TGTGCCAGCTCACCATTGATCGGGGAAGACAATGAGCAGTTCTTC.

The gene calls are TRBV19 and TRBJ2-2; D is ambiguous. Trimming took off 4 bases at V and 3 bases at J, with 9 bases between the two ends. CDR1 is LNHDA, CDR2 SQIVND, per germline (reference sequence). CDR3 length: 14 amino acids. The CDR3 sequence: CASSTKEYTGELFF. Here the CDR3 DNA reads TGTGCCAGTAGTACGAAAGAGTACACCGGGGAGCTGTTTTTT.

The chain is built from TRBV3-1 (or the pseudogene TRBV3-2) and TRBJ2-2; possible D gene TRBD1, 5 bases. Germline CDR1 and CDR2: LGHDT and YNNKEL (reference sequence). This CDR3 has 16 residues. V was cut by 0 bases and J by 1 base, with 9 bases left in between. As DNA, the CDR3 is TGTGCCAGCAGCCAAGATCTAACAGGGAACACCGGGGAGCTGTTTTTT. Amino acids: CASSQDLTGNTGELFF.

This rearrangement joins TRBV4-3 to TRBJ2-7; 10 bases are a match to TRBD2. V was pared by 3 bases and J by 0 bases, with 5 bases of the junction left unmatched. CDR1 is LGHNA, CDR2 YSLEER, per germline. The CDR3 sequence is 16 residues long. This CDR3 is CASSQEPSGSSYEQYF. CDR3 in DNA: TGCGCCAGCAGCCAGGAACCTAGCGGGAGCTCCTACGAGCAGTACTTC.

CDR3: CAWSPDREGGTDTQYF. In DNA, the CDR3 is TGTGCCTGGAGCCCGGACAGGGAAGGGGGCACAGATACGCAGTATTTT. J is TRBJ2-3 and V is TRBV30; 8 bases fit TRBD1. The V gene's germline CDR1 is GTSNPN and CDR2 SVGIG (reference sequence). The V and J ends lost 3 bases and 1 base, in that order; junction bases with no gene match: 9. CDR3 size: 16 residues.

This clone has just one count. The chain couples TRBV9 to TRBJ2-3, with D perhaps TRBD2 (5 bases). Germline V gene lookup returns CDR1 SGDLS and CDR2 YYNGEE. The CDR3 length is 15 residues. Deletions cut 2 bases from V and 8 bases from J, with 18 bases between. The CDR3 region has the DNA TGTGCCAGCAGCGTCGGTGGGAGTAAGATTGGTACGCAGTATTTT. Its translation: CASSVGGSKIGTQYF.

V and J are TRBV30 and TRBJ1-2, with 9 bases identical to TRBD1. J gave up 6 bases and V 3 bases, and 5 bases lay outside the gene matches. Per the germline V gene, CDR1 is GTSNPN and CDR2 is SVGIG (reference sequence). The CDR3 has 13 amino acids. The chain's CDR3 is CAWRGWDRDGYTF. The CDR3 region has the DNA TGTGCCTGGAGGGGCTGGGACAGGGATGGCTACACCTTC.

The gene calls are TRBV28 and TRBJ2-5; D assignment may be TRBD1 or TRBD2 (5 bases each). CDR3 size: 15 residues. Germline V gives CDR1 MDHEN, CDR2 SYDVKM. Trimming removed 5 bases from V and 3 bases from J, with 16 bases in between. CDR3 loop: CASSEPGPGKETQYF. CDR3 nucleotides: TGTGCCAGCAGTGAACCGGGACCTGGGAAAGAGACCCAGTACTTC.

This rearrangement joins TRBV7-2 to TRBJ2-7; possibly TRBD2 for D (5 bases). The CDR3 extends over 14 amino acids. Trimming pared 3 bases from V and 1 base from J, leaving 10 bases between. CDR1 is SGHTA, CDR2 FQGNSA, per germline. CDR3 protein: CASSFSGKSYEQYF. In nucleotides, the CDR3 is TGTGCCAGCAGCTTTTCGGGGAAATCCTACGAGCAGTACTTC.

The rearrangement uses TRBV9 and TRBJ2-3; D is possibly TRBD1 or TRBD2 (5 bases each). The CDR3 has 14 amino acids. The germline V gene encodes CDR1 SGDLS and CDR2 YYNGEE. Trimming took off 0 bases at V and 4 bases at J, with 9 bases between the two ends. CDR3 loop: CASSVVGDADTQYF. CDR3 DNA sequence: TGTGCCAGCAGCGTAGTCGGGGACGCAGATACGCAGTATTTT.

J is TRBJ2-2 and V is TRBV7-6; 9 nucleotides align to TRBD1. Germline-derived CDR1 and CDR2 are SGHVS and FNYEAQ. CDR3 size: 19 residues. Trimming cost V 4 bases and J 0 bases; bases outside gene matches: 12. CDR3 nucleotide sequence: TGTGCCAGCAGCTCACGCAGGACAGGGGTCAAAGCGAACACCGGGGAGCTGTTTTTT. Encoded protein: CASSSRRTGVKANTGELFF.

The chain carries TRBV2 and TRBJ1-6; D not certain. The CDR3 is made up of 15 amino acids. V dropped 3 bases and J dropped 10 bases, with 16 bases sitting between them. Germline V lookup: CDR1 SNHLY, CDR2 FYNNEI. CDR3 nucleotides: TGTGCCAGCAGTGAGGAGACACAAATTGGGTCACCCCTCCACTTT. Residues: CASSEETQIGSPLHF.

V usage is TRBV3-1 (or the pseudogene TRBV3-2) and J usage is TRBJ2-1; perhaps TRBD1 as D (6 bases). CDR3 length equals 14 residues. The germline V gene encodes CDR1 LGHDT and CDR2 YNNKEL (reference sequence). Trimming removed 4 bases at V and 4 bases at J, with 11 bases between. The CDR3 DNA is TGTGCCAGCAGCCGAGGGGGTCTTTACAATGAGCAGTTCTTC. It specifies CASSRGGLYNEQFF.

The V and J genes are TRBV7-8 and TRBJ2-1; TRBD2 might be the D (5 bases). Between the trimmed V and J ends, which lost 1 base and 6 bases, there was a span of 10 bases. CDR3 length: 14 residues. Per germline, CDR1 SGHVS and CDR2 FQNEAQ. CDR3 region: CASSLVRGRNEQFF. The CDR3 nucleotides read TGTGCCAGCAGCTTAGTTCGGGGTCGCAATGAGCAGTTCTTC.

This sequence joins TRBV27 and TRBJ2-2; 7 positions match TRBD1. The CDR3 has 16 amino acids. Unmatched junction bases numbered 7, after V lost 2 bases and J lost 4 bases. Germline V gene sequence: CDR1 MNHEY, CDR2 SMNVEV (reference sequence). In DNA form, the CDR3 reads TGTGCCAGCAGTTTAGTGAGGGCAGGGGGCACCGGGGAGCTGTTTTTT. This gives the protein CASSLVRAGGTGELFF.

This chain connects TRBV4-1 to TRBJ2-7; D unclear. The CDR3 runs to 14 residues. Germline V gene data show CDR1 as MGHRA and CDR2 as YSYEKL. Trimming shortened V by 3 bases and J by 3 bases, and 12 bases separated the two germline ends. The CDR3 is CASSHPDRYYEQYF. The DNA of the CDR3 is TGCGCCAGCAGCCATCCCGACCGCTACTACGAGCAGTACTTC.

This chain connects TRBV9 to TRBJ2-7; 10 bases align to TRBD2. With 3 bases clipped from V and 1 base from J, the junction kept 7 bases outside the gene matches. Germline V gene lookup returns CDR1 SGDLS and CDR2 YYNGEE. The CDR3 contains 16 residues. CDR3 coding DNA: TGTGCCAGCAGCGCCTCCGGGACTAGCGTTTCCTACGAGCAGTACTTC. Amino acids: CASSASGTSVSYEQYF.

The rearrangement links TRBV7-9 to TRBJ1-4; D is undetermined. The germline V gene has CDR1 SEHNR and CDR2 FQNEAQ (reference sequence). V was pared by 1 base and J by 8 bases, with 8 bases between. This CDR3 spans 13 amino acids. The CDR3, as DNA: TGTGCCAGCAGCTTAGGGGCCAGAGAAAAACTGTTTTTT. This encodes CASSLGAREKLFF. Using reference TRBV7-9 and TRBJ1-4 for the parts outside the CDR3, the full variable domain is DTGVSQNPRHKITKRGQNVTFRCDPISEHNRLYWYRQTLGQGPEFLTYFQNEAQLEKSRLLSDRFSAERPKGSFSTLEIQRTEQGDSAMYLCASSLGAREKLFFGSGTQLSVL.

The chain employs TRBV6-4 and TRBJ2-3; 9 nucleotides align to TRBD2. Germline CDR1 is MRHNA and CDR2 is SNTAGT. V lost 6 bases, J lost 2 bases, and 6 bases stayed unmatched. The CDR3 totals 15 residues. CDR3 DNA sequence: TGTGCCAGCAGCGAGTTAGCGGGGGTCACAGATACGCAGTATTTT. This encodes CASSELAGVTDTQYF.

This clone was detected only once. The rearrangement uses TRBV19 and TRBJ1-5, with a possible D match to TRBD1 (5 bases). CDR1 LNHDA and CDR2 SQIVND come from the germline V gene (reference sequence). The V and J ends lost 3 bases and 5 bases respectively, with 14 bases between them. This CDR3 is built from 15 residues. DNA of the CDR3: TGTGCCAGTAGTATCGGCCTGACAGAGTATCAGCCCCAGCATTTT. Translated, it gives CASSIGLTEYQPQHF.

The V gene is TRBV9, the J gene TRBJ1-1; D is perhaps TRBD1 (5 bases). Germline CDR1 is SGDLS and CDR2 is YYNGEE. The V end lost 3 bases, the J end lost 0 bases, and 6 bases lay between the germline ends. The CDR3 is 13 residues long. The CDR3 DNA follows: TGTGCCAGCAGCGGGGGCATGAACACTGAAGCTTTCTTT. Protein product: CASSGGMNTEAFF. Based on the CDR3 plus reference TRBV9 and TRBJ1-1, the full variable domain is DSGVTQTPKHLITATGQRVTLRCSPRSGDLSVYWYQQSLDQGLQFLIQYYNGEERAKGNILERFSAQQFPDLHSELNLSSLELGDSALYFCASSGGMNTEAFFGQGTRLTVV.

This chain joins TRBV5-8 and TRBJ1-2; D not resolved. Trimming pared 0 bases from V and 7 bases from J, leaving 7 bases between. The CDR3 covers 12 residues. Germline V gene sequence: CDR1 SGHTS, CDR2 YDEGEE. In DNA form, the CDR3 reads TGTGCCAGCAGCTTGGTAGCCCGTGGCTACACCTTC. Its protein is CASSLVARGYTF.

V usage is TRBV15 and J usage is TRBJ2-1; the D gene is possibly TRBD2 (5 bases). The V gene's germline CDR1 is LNHNV and CDR2 YYDKDF (reference sequence). CDR3 length: 16 amino acids. The V and J ends lost 0 bases and 2 bases respectively, with 11 bases between them. DNA for the CDR3: TGTGCCACCAGCAGAGATCGACGGGGAACCTACAATGAGCAGTTCTTC. This sequence encodes CATSRDRRGTYNEQFF.

This sequence joins TRBV19 and TRBJ2-1, with D unclear. V was pared by 3 bases and J by 0 bases, with 9 bases between. Per the germline V gene, CDR1 is LNHDA and CDR2 is SQIVND (reference sequence). The CDR3 length is 15 residues. CDR3 in amino acids: CASSMVMSSYNEQFF. The CDR3 coding sequence is TGTGCCAGTAGTATGGTGATGAGCTCCTACAATGAGCAGTTCTTC.

This sequence joins TRBV24-1 and TRBJ2-1; D not resolved. The germline V gene encodes CDR1 KGHDR and CDR2 SFDVKD. V shed 4 bases and J shed 6 bases, with 9 bases lying between them. The CDR3 is 13 residues long. CDR3 residues: CATSEVWTNEQFF. CDR3 bases: TGTGCCACCAGTGAGGTCTGGACCAATGAGCAGTTCTTC.